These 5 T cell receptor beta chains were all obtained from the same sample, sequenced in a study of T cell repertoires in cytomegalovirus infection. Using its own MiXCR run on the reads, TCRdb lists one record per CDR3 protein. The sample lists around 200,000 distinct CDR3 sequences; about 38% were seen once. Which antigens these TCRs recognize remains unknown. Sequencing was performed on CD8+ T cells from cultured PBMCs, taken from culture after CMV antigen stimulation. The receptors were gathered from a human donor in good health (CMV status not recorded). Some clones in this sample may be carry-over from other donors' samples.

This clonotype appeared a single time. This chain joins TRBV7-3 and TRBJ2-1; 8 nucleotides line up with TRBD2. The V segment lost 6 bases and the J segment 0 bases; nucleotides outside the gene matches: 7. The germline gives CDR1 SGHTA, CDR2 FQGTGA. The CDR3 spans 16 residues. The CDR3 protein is CASSAGGGSSYNEQFF. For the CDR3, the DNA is TGTGCCAGCAGTGCCGGGGGGGGCAGCTCCTACAATGAGCAGTTCTTC.

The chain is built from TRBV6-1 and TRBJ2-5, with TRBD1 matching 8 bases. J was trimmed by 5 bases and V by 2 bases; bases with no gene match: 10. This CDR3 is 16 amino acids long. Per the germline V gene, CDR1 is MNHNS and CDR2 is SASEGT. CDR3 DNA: TGTGCCAGCAGTGAACGGTGGCAGGGGGCGCTGGAGACCCAGTACTTC. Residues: CASSERWQGALETQYF.

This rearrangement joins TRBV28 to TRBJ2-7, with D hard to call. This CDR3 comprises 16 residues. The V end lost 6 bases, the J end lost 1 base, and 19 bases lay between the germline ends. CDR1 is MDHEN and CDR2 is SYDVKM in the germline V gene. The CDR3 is CASSAPRHQPSYEQYF. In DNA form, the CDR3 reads TGTGCCAGCAGCGCCCCCCGACACCAACCATCCTACGAGCAGTACTTC.

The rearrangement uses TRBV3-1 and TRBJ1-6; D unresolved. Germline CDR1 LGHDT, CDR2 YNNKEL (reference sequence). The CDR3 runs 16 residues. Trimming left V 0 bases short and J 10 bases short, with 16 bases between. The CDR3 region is CASSQESGPRGSPLHF. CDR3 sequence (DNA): TGTGCCAGCAGCCAAGAATCCGGACCCCGGGGATCACCCCTCCACTTT.

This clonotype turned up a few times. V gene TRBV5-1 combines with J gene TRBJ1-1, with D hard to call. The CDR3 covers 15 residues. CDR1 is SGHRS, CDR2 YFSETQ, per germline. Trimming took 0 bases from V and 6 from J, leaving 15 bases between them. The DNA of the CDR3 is TGCGCCAGCAGCTTGGACGGATCGACGTCTTCTGAAGCTTTCTTT. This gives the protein CASSLDGSTSSEAFF.